This T cell receptor beta chain was documented in a study of Ad26.COV2.S vaccination and SARS-CoV-2 variants (dated by TCRdb to the early 2020s). About the study as a whole: The specificity and breadth of SARS-CoV-2-reactive T cell receptors after Ad26.COV2.S vaccination were assessed by TCRbeta repertoire sequencing. The TCR-sequenced set comprised approximately 30 samples: around 20 Ad26.COV2.S vaccine recipients, 5 placebo recipients and 8 SARS-CoV-2 convalescent individuals. What the research found in general, with its limitations: Comparable non-spike TCR breadth was observed between vaccine and placebo recipients, consistent with only spike being contained in the vaccine. Ad26.COV2.S recipients had higher spike-specific TCR breadth than placebo recipients (P = 0.0014). It was noted by the authors that total T cell responses may have been underestimated by the TCR breadth and depth analyses. After vaccination, substantial breadth of spike-specific CD8+ and CD4+ T cell responses was reported.

The sample's time point label, decoded: individuals recovered from natural SARS-CoV-2 infection. To note about this clone: What this receptor recognizes is not known. Base quality data are lacking; no much larger clone is found one base away.

Inclusive of the bounding cysteine and phenylalanine, the CDR3 is 15 residues long. The CDR3 DNA has 45 bases and is translated from base 1. Trimming removed 2 bases from V and 5 bases from J, leaving 16 bases between the germline ends. CDR1 and CDR2 were assigned from the germline V gene as SGHRS and YFSETQ. The immunoSEQ Assay was used to sequence TCRbeta CDR3 regions. After extraction, genomic DNA underwent amplification by bias-controlled multiplex PCR, followed by high-throughput sequencing. The paper's data handling went like this. To quantify the absolute abundance of every unique TCRbeta CDR3 region, sequences were collapsed and filtered. T cell fraction was estimated by normalizing TCRbeta template counts to usable DNA, which was measured by amplifying reference genes present in all nucleated cells. Repertoire TCRs were annotated as SARS-CoV-2-specific when V gene, CDR3 amino acid sequence and J gene were exactly matched to a known reactive TCR set. The reference SARS-CoV-2 TCR set was derived from MIRA and filtered for enrichment in COVID-19-positive ImmuneCODE repertoires, a step that removed public or cross-reactive TCRs. Based on the MIRA antigens, annotated TCRs were further analysed at the level of specific ORF or position within ORF. Breadth was defined as the number of annotated unique rearrangements divided by the total number of unique productive rearrangements, and depth was defined as the summed frequency of the annotated unique rearrangements. Two-sided Wilcoxon rank-sum tests were used to compare TCR breadth between groups. TCRdb provides this immuneACCESS table in a form limited to in-frame rearrangements. Some clones are lacking; in checked studies, under half of them reflect an unresolved V gene, and why the rest are absent is not known. That table gives V, J and clone size, and the DNA gave D and trimming. This sample comprises roughly 40,000 clones, roughly 84% of them detected only once. The biggest ten clones account for approximately 51% of the sample.

The rearrangement combines TRBV5-1 with TRBJ1-2; perhaps TRBD1 is the D gene, with 5 bases matching. The TCR was taken from a human donor who had recovered from COVID-19. The sequences come from peripheral blood, collected after recovery from COVID-19. In nucleotide form, the sequence is TGCGCCAGCAGCTTCGGGACGTCGTTACTGTATGGCTACACCTTC. It encodes CASSFGTSLLYGYTF.